This T cell receptor beta chain comes out of a study of cytomegalovirus exposure and HLA in healthy donors (dated by TCRdb to the late 2010s). Background on the whole study: In an earlier analysis of some 610 of the donors, around 290 Gb of sequence data and 90 million to 120 million unique TCR beta sequences from 180 million or so T cells were reported. Every discovery cohort repertoire had been produced on one sequencing platform. The study aimed to test whether cataloging public T cell receptors could reveal signatures of past pathogen exposure. In addition to the first cohort of about 650 subjects, a separate validation cohort of approximately 130 different subjects was used. In a later analysis, previously published TCR beta repertoires from 670 or so donors were re-analyzed and high-resolution HLA genotyping was added so that TCR occurrence patterns could be studied. High-throughput TCR immunosequencing, statistical association of individual TCRs with disease status, and machine learning were combined to predict cytomegalovirus infection status. The later analysis used no new phenotypic data to find candidate immune exposures, relying instead on TCR beta sequences and their occurrence across donors. Of the 350 to 450 genotyped donors, more than 75% were placed in the genetic ancestry cluster associated with self-reported Caucasian donors. To decide whether each TCR beta V gene segment behaved as functional or pseudogenic, an earlier analysis of 587 of the donors relied on high-throughput TCR beta sequencing. Donor age, sex, ethnicity and CMV serostatus were compiled alongside the repertoire data. Genome-wide SNP genotypes for about 65% of the roughly 670 donors were used in a later genetic analysis, which treated that subset as a discovery cohort. Class I and class II HLA loci were covered by the typing at four-digit resolution. The number of typed donors differed by locus: roughly 629-630 for A, B, C, DRB1 and DQB1; 500 to 550 for DQA1; around 610 for DPA1; and about 450 for DPB1. The study profiled the T cell repertoires of around 700 subjects by immunosequencing and related them to cytomegalovirus serostatus. Roughly 5 DR-DQ haplotypes were handled as single units for association and clustering because linkage in the cohort was strong. An early release covering about 600 HLA-typed donors comprised approximately 300 gigabases of sequencing data and around 80 million unique TCR sequences. Among several hundred genotyped donors of the cohort, an average of around 250,000 unique TCR beta nucleotide sequences was sequenced per donor, of which 15% to 20% were non-productive. Results the study describes overall, beyond this receptor: It was suggested by the authors that the approach could potentially be generalized to other disease states and immunological phenotypes. The classifier was reported to diagnose cytomegalovirus status with high specificity and sensitivity in both the original and validation cohorts. Most CMV-associated TCR beta chains appeared to be HLA-restricted in a later analysis, and the HLA associations seemed to be driven largely by CMV exposure. Immune exposure information for the cohort was limited to CMV serostatus. According to a later analysis, parvovirus B19, influenza, CMV and Epstein-Barr virus appeared linked to several top co-occurrence clusters. The 87-base-pair reads could not distinguish some IMGT-functional V segments, including TRBV6-2 and TRBV6-3, so those segments were excluded. Because HLA typing was unavailable for some donors at each locus, only the typed subset was used in association tests. In a later genetic analysis, a missense DCLRE1C variant was associated with V-gene and J-gene trimming of TCR beta chains, and the association was replicated in an independent cohort. An earlier analysis of approximately 570 of the donors showed that most TCR beta V segments appeared in productive rearrangements either about 87% or about 30% of the time, which broadly matched IMGT annotations. Correlated functional status among segregating V segments might be attributable to linkage disequilibrium, but an unknown experimental factor could not be ruled out. Roughly uniform sequencing depth across donors was assumed in presence/absence analyses, although this assumption may not hold. A further reported finding was that TCR beta sequences accurately predicted the HLA-A and HLA-B alleles for most subjects in the first cohort. A cluster of highly shared sequence variants was judged likely to represent a technical artifact of the sequencing pipeline. In this cohort, only TCR beta chains were sequenced, and detectable features were limited by the absence of alpha or paired-chain data. While some public TCRs were present in many individuals, most TCR sequences turned up only very rarely across donors. A later genetic analysis reported fewer N-insertions in productive TCRs among donors in an Asian-associated ancestry cluster than the roughly 640-donor mean. Assigning TCR associations to individual alleles was difficult when HLA alleles, especially DR and DQ, strongly co-occurred. In vitro tests confirmed that a few of the cytomegalovirus-associated TCR beta chains recognize cytomegalovirus antigens. In a later analysis, HLA-associated TCR beta chains were found to be more clonally expanded and to have lower generation probabilities than equally common non-associated chains. In a later analysis, the rate of TCR association differed among HLA loci, with DRB1 alleles having the most associated TCRs and HLA-C alleles having the fewest. A later analysis associated roughly 17,000 TCR beta sequences with specific HLA alleles at a false discovery rate of 0.05. In the study, 164 TCR beta chains were listed as associated with cytomegalovirus. The earlier analysis of about 600 of the donors excluded roughly 17 rarely observed V segments, including chromosome 9 orphons, because counts were too low.

Worth noting for this clone: What antigen it recognizes has not been identified. Base qualities are not provided; no much larger clone lies one nucleotide away.

Receptor amplification or capture employed the immunoSEQ multiplex PCR assay. A mixture of 60 forward primers for TCR Vbeta segments and 13 reverse primers for TCR Jbeta segments was used in the multiplex PCR. A multiplex PCR assay on genomic DNA amplified the CDR3 region of rearranged TCR beta genes. On the Illumina HiSeq System, the amplified TCR beta libraries were sequenced as 87-base-pair reads. The authors processed their data as follows. A later analysis tallied roughly 78 million unique TCR beta chains across the 666 repertoires, and approximately 9.9 million of those chains were shared by two or more donors. To remove PCR and sequencing errors, raw reads were error-corrected and collapsed into unique sequences using a nearest-neighbor algorithm that merged closely related sequences. CDR3 sequences were aligned to IMGT reference sequences to assign V, D and J gene segments. For a sequence to be retained, a match of at least six nucleotides was required to both a V gene segment and a J gene segment. Rearrangements were called productive when the CDR3 lacked stop codons and stayed in frame with V and J; all others were non-productive. Following IMGT convention, CDR3 was defined as the stretch from the second conserved V-encoded cysteine up to the conserved J-encoded phenylalanine. In an earlier analysis of more than 550 of the donors, sequences lacking an unambiguous match to a single V gene segment were excluded. In an earlier analysis of approximately 500 of the donors, a V segment was called functional when productive rearrangements were above 56.7%, and segregating when the standard deviation between donors exceeded 5%. A statistical classification framework was built to diagnose cytomegalovirus status from the catalog of TCR beta chain sequences. In a later analysis, TCR nucleotide sequences were compared against IMGT/GENE-DB human TR gene sequences so that V and J genes could be assigned. In a later analysis, CDR3 sequences and most-parsimonious VDJ recombination scenarios were assigned using the TCRdist pipeline. In a later analysis, each TCR beta chain was defined by its CDR3 amino acid sequence together with its V-gene family, and reads lacking a unique V-gene family were excluded. In a later analysis, some 600 highly shared, low-generation-probability nucleotide sequences were removed to address suspected cross-contamination and a sequencing artifact. For each public chain, a later analysis derived a clonal expansion index from normalized ranks of inferred template counts within each repertoire. A later analysis computed generation probabilities with a VDJ recombination model fitted to out-of-frame rearrangements, and checked the results against IGoR. In a later analysis, hypergeometric tests were used to score TCR-TCR, TCR-HLA and TCR-CMV co-occurrence, with a repertoire-size bias correction applied to TCR pairs. A later analysis estimated false discovery rates by permuting HLA or CMV assignments 20 times. In a later analysis, co-occurring TCRs were grouped using DBSCAN, with TCRdist sequence similarity added in when clustering inside HLA-allele-positive subsets. Repertoires with fewer than 30,000 or more than 120,000 public chains, plus five repertoires with anomalous nucleotide sharing, were excluded from co-occurrence clustering. TCRdb obtained this table from immuneACCESS and retained in-frame rearrangements with V and J assigned. These tables miss some clones; where compared with another copy, unresolved V genes account for less than half of the shortfall, and the remainder is unexplained. That table is the source of V, J and clone size, and D and trimming were worked out from the DNA. This sample gives 90,000 to 150,000 clones in total; about 75% of them show up just once. Of the sample, less than 15% is held by the ten largest clones.

The cohort was made up of hundreds of healthy bone marrow donors. Cohort members were all nominally healthy when sampled, although unrecorded immune exposures were likely present. The donor tested CMV seropositive and was one of the 289 seropositive cohort members. A peripheral blood sample was collected from each donor, and TCR beta sequencing was performed on peripheral blood mononuclear cells. Genomic DNA was extracted from the blood cell samples with the Qiagen DNeasy Blood Extraction Kit. V trim: 5 bases; J trim: 3 bases; unmatched bases: 6. The CDR3, from cysteine to phenylalanine, totals 14 residues. The DNA shown is the 42-base CDR3, in frame from base 1. CDR1 and CDR2, per the germline V gene (reference sequence), are LNHDA and SQIVND.

The chain is made from TRBV19 and TRBJ2-7; the central 8 bases match TRBD1. Sequenced: PBMCs. This clonotype was sampled from a woman between 40 and 50 years old in good health and CMV-seropositive. The DNA sequence is as follows: TGTGCCAGTAGTGTAACAGGGGGTCACTACGAGCAGTACTTC. Its protein is CASSVTGGHYEQYF.